The 30 T cell receptor beta chains presented below share a single source sample, sequenced in a study of blood T cell repertoires in COVID-19. Clones were sequenced by immunoSEQ multiplex PCR, and TCRdb holds only the in-frame ones, with some missing. The table records about 140,000 clones, 75% to 85% of them present only once. The material sequenced was peripheral blood. These receptors all come from a woman aged 80 or over with active or convalescent COVID-19.

The genes are TRBV15 and TRBJ1-5; TRBD1 matches at 7 bases. Germline V gives CDR1 LNHNV, CDR2 YYDKDF (reference sequence). This CDR3 is 15 amino acids long. The junction had 6 bases not matched to a gene; V was cut back by 3 bases and J by 4 bases. Written as DNA, the CDR3 is TGTGCCACCAGCAGGGCCGGACAGGCTAATCAGCCCCAGCATTTT. Amino acids: CATSRAGQANQPQHF.

The chain combines TRBV3-1 (or the pseudogene TRBV3-2) with TRBJ1-6; D is possibly TRBD1 (5 bases). The ends were cut back, 5 bases at V and 3 bases at J, with 8 bases in the middle. CDR1 is LGHDT and CDR2 is YNNKEL in the germline V gene (reference sequence). The CDR3 runs 14 residues. The CDR3 region is CASSTGGYNSPLHF. CDR3 bases: TGTGCCAGCAGCACGGGGGGCTATAATTCACCCCTCCACTTT.

This sequence joins TRBV24-1 and TRBJ1-5, with 7 bases fitting TRBD1. CDR3 length equals 16 residues. Germline V gene data show CDR1 as KGHDR and CDR2 as SFDVKD. V dropped 3 bases and J dropped 4; count of bases not matched to a gene: 8. The CDR3 DNA reads as TGTGCCACCAGTGATAACCCAGGGGGTTCTAATCAGCCCCAGCATTTT. Translating it yields CATSDNPGGSNQPQHF.

The V gene is TRBV6-5, the J gene TRBJ1-2; 7 bases map to TRBD1. The CDR3 loop spans 13 amino acids. Germline trimming cut 7 bases from V and 2 bases from J; bases unmatched to any gene: 4. The germline V gene encodes CDR1 MNHEY and CDR2 SVGAGI. CDR3 coding DNA: TGTGCCAGCACCCTGGGACAGAACTATGGCTACACCTTC. It specifies CASTLGQNYGYTF.

The V call is TRBV5-4, the J call TRBJ2-5, with TRBD1 identical over 8 bases. J was trimmed by 5 bases and V by 0 bases; bases with no gene match: 9. The CDR3 spans 16 residues. Germline CDR1 SGHNT, CDR2 YYREEE (reference sequence). The CDR3 DNA is TGTGCCAGCAGCTTGGTTCAGGGGGCATCGTGGGAGACCCAGTACTTC. It encodes CASSLVQGASWETQYF.

This clone was counted between two and nine times. The rearrangement links TRBV6-5 to TRBJ2-7, with TRBD2 as a possible D gene (6 bases). In germline, CDR1 is MNHEY, CDR2 SVGAGI. The V end lost 7 bases, the J end lost 2 bases, and 18 bases lay between the germline ends. This CDR3 has 15 residues. CDR3 in DNA: TGTGCCAGCACCCCCGCGATAGCGGTCACCTACGAGCAGTACTTC. This sequence encodes CASTPAIAVTYEQYF.

The V gene is TRBV2, the J gene TRBJ1-4, with a tentative D call TRBD1 (5 bases). The V end lost 3 bases, the J end lost 4 bases, and 9 bases lay between the germline ends. The CDR3 spans 14 residues. Germline-derived CDR1 and CDR2 are SNHLY and FYNNEI. The CDR3 region has the DNA TGTGCCAGCAGTGACGACAGCCGTAATGAAAAACTGTTTTTT. Its translation: CASSDDSRNEKLFF.

The rearrangement joins TRBV3-1 (or the pseudogene TRBV3-2) to TRBJ2-6; no firm D call. The CDR3 spans 16 residues. Trimming took off 2 bases at V and 0 bases at J, with 8 bases between the two ends. Germline V gives CDR1 LGHDT, CDR2 YNNKEL (reference sequence). CDR3: CASSQPGISGANVLTF. The CDR3 nucleotides are TGTGCCAGCAGCCAACCCGGTATCTCTGGGGCCAACGTCCTGACTTTC.

The rearrangement links TRBV13 to TRBJ1-1; D unresolved. Germline V CDR1 and CDR2: PRHDT, FYEKMQ (reference sequence). This CDR3 spans 13 amino acids. Trimming shortened V by 3 bases and J by 1 base, and 6 bases separated the two germline ends. CDR3 nucleotide sequence: TGTGCCAGCAGCTTCGTATCGAACACTGAAGCTTTCTTT. Its protein product is CASSFVSNTEAFF.

The chain recombines TRBV12-3 or TRBV12-4 with TRBJ2-7; the match to TRBD1 covers 9 bases. CDR3 length equals 12 residues. V shed 8 bases, J shed 3 bases, and the junction held 2 bases outside the gene matches. CDR3 nucleotide sequence: TGTGCCAGCGGGACAGGGAACTACGAGCAGTACTTC. The encoded protein is CASGTGNYEQYF.

The chain couples TRBV9 to TRBJ2-5; 8 bases match TRBD1. Germline-derived CDR1 and CDR2 are SGDLS and YYNGEE. The junction had 11 bases not matched to a gene; V was cut back by 2 bases and J by 5 bases. The CDR3 extends over 16 amino acids. The CDR3 DNA is TGTGCCAGCAGCGTGGGTACCGGAAACAGGGGGGAGACCCAGTACTTC. Protein sequence: CASSVGTGNRGETQYF.

This clone came up a few times. The gene calls are TRBV7-6 and TRBJ2-2; D possibly corresponds to TRBD1 (6 bases). Deletions cut 4 bases from V and 1 base from J, with 16 bases between. This CDR3 contains 17 residues. Looked up from germline, CDR1 is SGHVS and CDR2 is FNYEAQ. The DNA for the CDR3 is TGTGCCAGCAGCTCCCACACCGGGACAAAGAACACCGGGGAGCTGTTTTTT. Its protein is CASSSHTGTKNTGELFF. The whole variable domain, filled in from reference TRBV7-6 and TRBJ2-2, reads GAGVSQSPRYKVTKRGQDVALRCDPISGHVSLYWYRQALGQGPEFLTYFNYEAQQDKSGLPNDRFSAERPEGSISTLTIQRTEQRDSAMYRCASSSHTGTKNTGELFFGEGSRLTVL.

This chain links TRBV7-2 with TRBJ2-3; 7 nucleotides match TRBD2. The V gene's germline CDR1 is SGHTA and CDR2 FQGNSA. J was trimmed by 4 bases and V by 0 bases; bases with no gene match: 7. There are 16 residues in the CDR3. The CDR3 here is CASSLARASGADTQYF. The CDR3 DNA follows: TGTGCCAGCAGCTTAGCGCGGGCTAGCGGTGCAGATACGCAGTATTTT.

The genes are TRBV7-9 and TRBJ1-4, with a possible D match to TRBD1 (5 bases). The CDR3 spans 12 residues. Trimming shortened V by 1 base and J by 9 bases, and 6 bases separated the two germline ends. The germline gives CDR1 SEHNR, CDR2 FQNEAQ (reference sequence). This CDR3 is CASSLEGKKLFF. DNA of the CDR3: TGTGCCAGCAGCTTAGAGGGGAAAAAACTGTTTTTT.

The CDR3 region is CASSLLQGTYNYGYTF. The CDR3, as DNA: TGTGCCAGCAGCCTATTGCAGGGGACCTATAACTATGGCTACACCTTC. The V and J genes are TRBV7-8 and TRBJ1-2, with a weak D call TRBD1 (6 bases). The ends were cut back, 5 bases at V and 1 base at J, with 17 bases in the middle. Germline V gives CDR1 SGHVS, CDR2 FQNEAQ. The CDR3 runs 16 residues.

V and J are TRBV23-1 and TRBJ2-7, with 7 bases identical to TRBD1. TRBV23-1 is an open reading frame, and its role is uncertain. The CDR3 loop spans 16 amino acids. With V trimmed by 0 bases and J by 4 bases, 9 bases remained unmatched. This chain's CDR3 is CASSQSFGTEPYEQYF. CDR3 in DNA: TGCGCCAGCAGTCAATCCTTCGGGACAGAACCTTACGAGCAGTACTTC.

The chain employs TRBV28 and TRBJ1-5; TRBD1 matches 8 bases. The germline V gene has CDR1 MDHEN and CDR2 SYDVKM. The CDR3 totals 17 residues. V lost 3 bases to trimming and J lost 4 bases; unmatched junction nucleotides: 11. The CDR3 here is CASSLFHQGARNQPQHF. The CDR3 nucleotides read TGTGCCAGCAGTTTGTTCCACCAGGGGGCGCGGAATCAGCCCCAGCATTTT.

The chain uses TRBV4-1 and TRBJ1-6, with 9 nucleotides matching TRBD1. The CDR3 runs to 16 residues. Germline trimming cut 3 bases from V and 4 bases from J; bases unmatched to any gene: 4. Germline V gives CDR1 MGHRA, CDR2 YSYEKL. CDR3 loop: CASSQEQGAYNSPLHF. In nucleotides, the CDR3 is TGCGCCAGCAGCCAGGAACAGGGGGCATATAATTCACCCCTCCACTTT.

The J gene is TRBJ2-3, the V gene TRBV12-3 or TRBV12-4; no clear D. V was pared by 5 bases and J by 4 bases, with 4 bases between. The CDR3 consists of 11 residues. CDR3 sequence reads: CASSEADTQYF. The DNA of the CDR3 is TGTGCCAGCAGTGAGGCAGATACGCAGTATTTT.

This clone was detected only once. This sequence joins TRBV28 and TRBJ2-2; D is perhaps TRBD2 (5 bases). V gave up 6 bases and J gave up 4 bases, with 15 bases separating them. The CDR3 extends over 15 amino acids. CDR1 and CDR2 from the germline V gene are MDHEN and SYDVKM. The CDR3, as DNA: TGTGCCAGCAGCCAATTTCGGACTGCCACCGGGGAGCTGTTTTTT. Protein sequence: CASSQFRTATGELFF.

The chain recombines TRBV30 with TRBJ1-2; maybe TRBD1 (5 bases). The ends were cut back, 5 bases at V and 2 bases at J, with 6 bases in the middle. The V gene's germline CDR1 is GTSNPN and CDR2 SVGIG (reference sequence). The CDR3 runs 11 residues. CDR3 coding DNA: TGTGCCTGGGACAGAAACTATGGCTACACCTTC. Its protein is CAWDRNYGYTF.

V usage is TRBV28 and J usage is TRBJ1-2; the D gene is possibly TRBD1 (5 bases). Trimming left V 7 bases short and J 6 bases short, with 18 bases between. This CDR3 is 14 amino acids long. Germline V CDR1 and CDR2: MDHEN, SYDVKM. CDR3 coding DNA: TGTGCCAGCACCCAGCCCCAGGGTTGGAATGGCTACACCTTC. Its translation is CASTQPQGWNGYTF.

This clone was found a few times. The rearrangement joins TRBV2 to TRBJ2-2, with D unresolved. The CDR3 has 15 residues. Germline V gene lookup returns CDR1 SNHLY and CDR2 FYNNEI. Trimming shortened V by 1 base and J by 1 base, and 7 bases separated the two germline ends. The CDR3 loop reads CASSEVYRNTGELFF. In DNA, the CDR3 is TGTGCCAGCAGTGAAGTATACAGGAACACCGGGGAGCTGTTTTTT. Based on the CDR3 plus reference TRBV2 and TRBJ2-2, the full variable domain is EPEVTQTPSHQVTQMGQEVILRCVPISNHLYFYWYRQILGQKVEFLVSFYNNEISEKSEIFDDQFSVERPDGSNFTLKIRSTKLEDSAMYFCASSEVYRNTGELFFGEGSRLTVL.

The chain couples TRBV13 to TRBJ2-5, with D perhaps matching TRBD1 (6 bases). The germline CDR1 and CDR2 sequences are PRHDT and FYEKMQ (reference sequence). This CDR3 contains 17 residues. V lost 3 bases, J lost 2 bases, and 19 bases lay in between. The CDR3 sequence is CASSFLRRDTQQETQYF. Written as DNA, the CDR3 is TGTGCCAGCAGCTTCCTCCGCCGGGACACGCAACAAGAGACCCAGTACTTC.

The gene calls are TRBV7-2 and TRBJ1-4, with TRBD1 identical over 7 bases. Unmatched junction bases numbered 10, after V lost 5 bases and J lost 7 bases. The V gene's germline CDR1 is SGHTA and CDR2 FQGNSA. The CDR3 sequence is 15 residues long. The DNA of the CDR3 is TGTGCCAGCAGCCCCAGACAGGGATTGGGTGAAAAACTGTTTTTT. This translates into CASSPRQGLGEKLFF.

Remarks on this clone: The same CDR3 can be traced to other DNA sequences in this sample. The chain employs TRBV5-1 and TRBJ1-6; 7 bases match TRBD1. The CDR3 totals 14 residues. Germline V gene data show CDR1 as SGHRS and CDR2 as YFSETQ. The junction had 4 bases not matched to a gene; V was cut back by 4 bases and J by 6 bases. The CDR3 nucleotides read TGCGCCAGCAGCCCCGGGGACAGTAATTCACCCCTCCACTTT. Encoded protein: CASSPGDSNSPLHF.

The rearrangement uses TRBV25-1 and TRBJ2-1; 10 nucleotides match TRBD1. Trimming took 4 bases from V and 0 from J; bases not matched to a gene: 9. The CDR3 covers 18 residues. Germline loops: CDR1 MGHDK, CDR2 SYGVNS. CDR3 sequence: CASSAGQGKTSSYNEQFF. In nucleotides, the CDR3 is TGTGCCAGCAGTGCGGGACAGGGGAAAACCAGCTCCTACAATGAGCAGTTCTTC.

This chain uses TRBV12-3 or TRBV12-4 with TRBJ1-4; 8 bases line up with TRBD1. Losses at the gene ends were 9 bases for V and 7 bases for J; bases not matched to a gene: 7. This CDR3 is built from 13 residues. The CDR3 protein is CASQGANAEKLFF. The CDR3 DNA follows: TGTGCCAGTCAGGGGGCGAACGCTGAAAAACTGTTTTTT.

The chain links TRBV27 to TRBJ1-6; D uncertain. Germline V gene sequence: CDR1 MNHEY, CDR2 SMNVEV (reference sequence). This CDR3 contains 14 residues. V was trimmed by 6 bases and J by 7 bases, leaving 13 bases between them. The CDR3 bases are TGTGCCAGCAGCCTCGGGATGGGGAATTCACCCCTCCACTTT. It specifies CASSLGMGNSPLHF.

The rearrangement links TRBV14 to TRBJ2-7; D gene unclear. The V and J ends lost 1 base and 6 bases respectively, with 7 bases between them. The length of the CDR3 is 12 residues. Germline loops: CDR1 SGHDN, CDR2 FVKESK. CDR3 coding DNA: TGTGCCAGCAGCCAAGTATCCGGCGAGCAGTACTTC. Protein: CASSQVSGEQYF.